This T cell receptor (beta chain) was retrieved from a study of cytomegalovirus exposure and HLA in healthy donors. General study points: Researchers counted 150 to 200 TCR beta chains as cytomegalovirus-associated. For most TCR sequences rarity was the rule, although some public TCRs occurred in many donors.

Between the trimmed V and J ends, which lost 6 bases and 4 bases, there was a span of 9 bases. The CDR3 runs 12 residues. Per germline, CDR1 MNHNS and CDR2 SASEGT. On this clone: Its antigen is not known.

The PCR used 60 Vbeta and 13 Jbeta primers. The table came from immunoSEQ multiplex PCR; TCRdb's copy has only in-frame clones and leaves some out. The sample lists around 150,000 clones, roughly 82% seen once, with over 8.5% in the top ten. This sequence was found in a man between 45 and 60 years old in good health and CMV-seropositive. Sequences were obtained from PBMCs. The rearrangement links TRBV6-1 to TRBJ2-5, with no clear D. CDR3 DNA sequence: TGTGCCAGCAGCCGCGGCGGAGAGACCCAGTACTTC. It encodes CASSRGGETQYF.